The 11 T cell receptor beta chains listed next were all sequenced from one sample in a study of cytotoxic CD8 clonotypes in ibrutinib-treated CLL. The table came from immunoSEQ multiplex PCR; TCRdb's copy has only in-frame clones and leaves some out. Of 55,000 to 85,000 clones listed, 90% were seen once; the top ten hold 3% to 3.5%. Specimen: PBMCs, collected after 12 months of ibrutinib treatment. The origin of the receptors is a human donor with chronic lymphocytic leukemia.

The chain joins TRBV10-3 to TRBJ1-5, with D possibly matching TRBD1 (5 bases). V was pared by 3 bases and J by 6 bases, with 15 bases between. Per germline, CDR1 ENHRY and CDR2 SYGVKD. This CDR3 is built from 15 residues. The CDR3 sequence is CAISDRLQVVQPQHF. DNA of the CDR3: TGTGCCATCAGTGACAGGCTACAGGTGGTTCAGCCCCAGCATTTT.

The rearrangement uses TRBV29-1 and TRBJ2-7; possible D gene TRBD2, 6 bases. CDR3 length: 13 amino acids. Germline V gives CDR1 SQVTM, CDR2 ANQGSEA. Trimming shortened V by 8 bases and J by 3 bases, and 17 bases separated the two germline ends. CDR3 region: CSSGEALGYEQYF. In DNA, the CDR3 is TGCAGCTCTGGGGAGGCCCTAGGCTACGAGCAGTACTTC.

J is TRBJ2-1 and V is TRBV28, with D uncertain. The germline gives CDR1 MDHEN, CDR2 SYDVKM. The CDR3 has 13 amino acids. The ends were cut back, 6 bases at V and 5 bases at J, with 11 bases in the middle. This chain's CDR3 is CASRLFRDNEQFF. DNA of the CDR3: TGTGCCAGCAGGTTGTTCCGGGACAATGAGCAGTTCTTC. The full variable domain, its missing parts supplied by reference TRBV28 and TRBJ2-1, is DVKVTQSSRYLVKRTGEKVFLECVQDMDHENMFWYRQDPGLGLRLIYFSYDVKMKEKGDIPEGYSVSREKKERFSLILESASTNQTSMYLCASRLFRDNEQFFGPGTRLTVL.

The rearrangement uses TRBV9 and TRBJ2-1, with a weak D call TRBD2 (5 bases). V was cut by 4 bases and J by 7 bases, with 12 bases left in between. The CDR3 covers 13 residues. Germline lookup yields CDR1 SGDLS and CDR2 YYNGEE. The CDR3 spells CASSLGDQNEQFF. Written as DNA, the CDR3 is TGTGCCAGCAGCCTCGGGGATCAGAATGAGCAGTTCTTC. Based on the CDR3 plus reference TRBV9 and TRBJ2-1, the full variable domain is DSGVTQTPKHLITATGQRVTLRCSPRSGDLSVYWYQQSLDQGLQFLIQYYNGEERAKGNILERFSAQQFPDLHSELNLSSLELGDSALYFCASSLGDQNEQFFGPGTRLTVL.

The chain recombines TRBV7-3 with TRBJ2-7; D uncertain. The CDR3 has 14 residues. Germline V gene data show CDR1 as SGHTA and CDR2 as FQGTGA. V was pared by 5 bases and J by 5 bases, with 16 bases between. This CDR3 is CASSPTAIGNEQYF. The CDR3 DNA reads as TGTGCCAGCAGCCCCACCGCGATAGGGAACGAGCAGTACTTC.

The CDR3 nucleotides are TGCGCCAGCAGCTTTACGTCGGCCACTGAAGCTTTCTTT. Protein: CASSFTSATEAFF. The rearrangement joins TRBV5-1 to TRBJ1-1; D unresolved. Germline-derived CDR1 and CDR2 are SGHRS and YFSETQ. V was cut by 2 bases and J by 4 bases, with 9 bases left in between. The CDR3 sequence is 13 residues long.

The V call is TRBV6-5, the J call TRBJ2-5, with TRBD1 matching over 7 bases. The J segment lost 6 bases and the V segment lost 1 base, leaving 11 bases of the junction unmatched. The CDR3 is made up of 16 amino acids. Germline CDR1 reads MNHEY; CDR2 reads SVGAGI. The CDR3 region is CASSYYRGLTLQTQYF. DNA of the CDR3: TGTGCCAGCAGTTACTACAGGGGTTTAACCTTGCAGACCCAGTACTTC.

This chain uses TRBV11-2 with TRBJ2-1, with unresolved D. The V and J ends lost 8 bases and 2 bases respectively, with 16 bases between them. The CDR3 length is 15 residues. Per germline, CDR1 SGHAT and CDR2 FQNNGV. CDR3 residues: CASGFDGQTYNEQFF. The CDR3 nucleotides are TGTGCCAGCGGTTTCGATGGGCAGACCTACAATGAGCAGTTCTTC.

The chain is built from TRBV5-1 and TRBJ1-1; D gene unclear. CDR1 is SGHRS, CDR2 YFSETQ, per germline. V shed 0 bases and J shed 7 bases, with 10 bases lying between them. This CDR3 has 13 amino acids. The CDR3 is CASSLAGRDEAFF. DNA for the CDR3: TGCGCCAGCAGCTTGGCCGGTCGGGATGAAGCTTTCTTT.

This clone has just a few counts. This chain uses TRBV13 with TRBJ1-1; the D is unclear. V was cut by 1 base and J by 6 bases, with 9 bases left in between. Germline V lookup: CDR1 PRHDT, CDR2 FYEKMQ (reference sequence). The CDR3 length is 13 residues. This chain's CDR3 is CASSLAFPPEAFF. The CDR3 DNA is TGTGCCAGCAGCTTAGCGTTCCCACCTGAAGCTTTCTTT.

This clone was found once. J is TRBJ2-1 and V is TRBV10-3, with no clear D. The CDR3 is 14 amino acids. Germline assignment: CDR1 ENHRY and CDR2 SYGVKD. The germline V and J ends were trimmed by 10 bases and 0 bases, with 13 bases remaining between them. DNA of the CDR3: TGTGCCACCAGGCCGAGTACCTCCTACAATGAGCAGTTCTTC. Residues: CATRPSTSYNEQFF.